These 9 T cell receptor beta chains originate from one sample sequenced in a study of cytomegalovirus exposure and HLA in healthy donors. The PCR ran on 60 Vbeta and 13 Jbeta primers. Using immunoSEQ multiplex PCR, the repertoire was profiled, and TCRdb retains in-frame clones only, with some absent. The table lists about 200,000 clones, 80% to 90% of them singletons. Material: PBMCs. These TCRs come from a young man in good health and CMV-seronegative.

For the CDR3, the DNA is TGTGCCAGCAGCTTAACTGGGGGGGCTGGTGAAAAACTGTTTTTT. This translates into CASSLTGGAGEKLFF. This chain joins TRBV7-3 and TRBJ1-4; weak D call: TRBD1 (6 bases). The CDR3 is 15 amino acids. Germline-derived CDR1 and CDR2 are SGHTA and FQGTGA. The V end was cut by 0 bases, the J end by 7 bases, with 12 bases between.

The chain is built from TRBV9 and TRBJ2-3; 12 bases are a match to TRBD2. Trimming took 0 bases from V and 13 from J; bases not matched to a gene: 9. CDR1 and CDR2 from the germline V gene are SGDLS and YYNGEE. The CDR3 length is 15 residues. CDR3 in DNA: TGTGCCAGCAGCGTAGACGCTCTAGCGGGGGGGGAGAAGTATTTT. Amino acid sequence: CASSVDALAGGEKYF.

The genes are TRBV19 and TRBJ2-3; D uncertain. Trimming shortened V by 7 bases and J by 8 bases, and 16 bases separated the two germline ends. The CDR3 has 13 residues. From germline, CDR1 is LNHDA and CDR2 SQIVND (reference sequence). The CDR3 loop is CASTPKIRGTQYF. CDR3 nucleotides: TGTGCCAGTACCCCGAAGATACGCGGTACGCAGTATTTT.

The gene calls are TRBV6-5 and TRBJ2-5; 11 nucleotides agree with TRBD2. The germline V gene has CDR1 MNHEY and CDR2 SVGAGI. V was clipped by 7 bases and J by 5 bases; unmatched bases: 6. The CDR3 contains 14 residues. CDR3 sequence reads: CASNPSGGRETQYF. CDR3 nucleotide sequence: TGTGCCAGCAACCCTAGCGGGGGGAGGGAGACCCAGTACTTC.

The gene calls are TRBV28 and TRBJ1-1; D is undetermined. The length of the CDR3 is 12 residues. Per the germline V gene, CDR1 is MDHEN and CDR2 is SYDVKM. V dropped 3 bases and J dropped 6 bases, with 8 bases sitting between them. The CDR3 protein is CASSLSVPEAFF. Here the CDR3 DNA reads TGTGCCAGCAGTTTGTCGGTACCTGAAGCTTTCTTT.

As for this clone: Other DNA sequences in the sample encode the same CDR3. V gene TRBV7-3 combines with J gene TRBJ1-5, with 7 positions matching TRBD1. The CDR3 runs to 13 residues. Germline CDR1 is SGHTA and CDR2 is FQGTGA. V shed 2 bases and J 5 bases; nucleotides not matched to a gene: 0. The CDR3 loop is CASSLDRDQPQHF. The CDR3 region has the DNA TGTGCCAGCAGCTTAGACAGGGATCAGCCCCAGCATTTT.

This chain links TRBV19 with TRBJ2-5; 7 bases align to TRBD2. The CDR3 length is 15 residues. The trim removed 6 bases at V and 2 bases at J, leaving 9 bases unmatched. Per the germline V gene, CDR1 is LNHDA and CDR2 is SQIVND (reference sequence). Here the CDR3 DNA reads TGTGCCAGTAGCCTCATTCCCGGGAGGCAAGAGACCCAGTACTTC. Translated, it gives CASSLIPGRQETQYF.

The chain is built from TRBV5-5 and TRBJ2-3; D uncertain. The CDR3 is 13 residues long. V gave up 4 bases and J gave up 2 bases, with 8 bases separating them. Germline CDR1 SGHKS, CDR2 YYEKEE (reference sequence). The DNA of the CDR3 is TGTGCCAGCAGCGTTGGCACCACAGATACGCAGTATTTT. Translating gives CASSVGTTDTQYF. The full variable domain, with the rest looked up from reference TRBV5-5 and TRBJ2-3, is DAGVTQSPTHLIKTRGQQVTLRCSPISGHKSVSWYQQVLGQGPQFIFQYYEKEERGRGNFPDRFSARQFPNYSSELNVNALLLGDSALYLCASSVGTTDTQYFGPGTRLTVL.

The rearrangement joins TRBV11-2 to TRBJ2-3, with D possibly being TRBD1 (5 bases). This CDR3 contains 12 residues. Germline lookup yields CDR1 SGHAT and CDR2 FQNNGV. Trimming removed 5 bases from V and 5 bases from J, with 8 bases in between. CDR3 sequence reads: CASSLQGDTQYF. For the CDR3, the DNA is TGTGCCAGCAGCCTTCAGGGAGATACGCAGTATTTT.